The 20 T cell receptor beta chains in this list originate from one sample, sequenced in a study of T-cell reconstitution after alpha-beta-depleted transplantation in children. TCRbeta library preparation incorporated unique molecular identifiers. TCRdb re-called the PCR reads through MiXCR, storing one row per CDR3 protein. The sample lists 450,000 to 600,000 distinct CDR3 sequences, 13% occurring once. The sample was PBMCs, mostly from graft donor cells, taken 360 days after TCRalphabeta/CD19-depleted stem cell transplant. The receptors stem from a male patient between 10 and 17 years old who had a stem cell transplant for acute myeloid leukemia, so the T cells may come from the graft donor.

In this sample, this clonotype turned up once. The chain combines TRBV23-1 with TRBJ2-1; TRBD1 matches 7 bases. TRBV23-1 is known as an ORF, though its function is uncertain. The V gene end was trimmed by 0 bases and the J gene end by 4 bases; junction bases not matched to a gene: 3. The CDR3 has 15 residues. The DNA for the CDR3 is TGCGCCAGCAGTCAATCGCGGACAGGTTACAATGAGCAGTTCTTC. Residues: CASSQSRTGYNEQFF.

This clonotype was observed a handful of times. The chain carries TRBV15 and TRBJ2-3; D unresolved. This CDR3 is 13 amino acids long. Germline loops: CDR1 LNHNV, CDR2 YYDKDF (reference sequence). The V end lost 0 bases, the J end lost 14 bases, and 15 bases lay between the germline ends. The chain's CDR3 is CATSRDGWSVRYF. The CDR3 DNA is TGTGCCACCAGCAGAGATGGTTGGTCAGTCCGGTATTTT.

J is TRBJ2-5 and V is TRBV30; 10 bases map to TRBD2. This CDR3 is built from 14 residues. Trimming cost V 8 bases and J 5 bases; bases outside gene matches: 11. Per germline, CDR1 GTSNPN and CDR2 SVGIG (reference sequence). The CDR3 sequence is CAGESGRAGETQYF. The CDR3, as DNA: TGTGCCGGAGAAAGCGGGAGGGCCGGGGAGACCCAGTACTTC. Combining the CDR3 with reference TRBV30 and TRBJ2-5 gives the whole variable domain SQTIHQWPATLVQPVGSPLSLECTVEGTSNPNLYWYRQAAGRGLQLLFYSVGIGQISSEVPQNLSASRPQDRQFILSSKKLLLSDSGFYLCAGESGRAGETQYFGPGTRLLVL.

This clonotype occurred many times. The chain carries TRBV29-1 and TRBJ2-3; 8 bases are a match to TRBD2. The CDR3 is 14 amino acids. Losses at the gene ends were 6 bases for V and 3 bases for J; bases not matched to a gene: 8. The germline CDR1 and CDR2 sequences are SQVTM and ANQGSEA. The CDR3 sequence is CSVLTGGRTDTQYF. The CDR3 DNA sequence: TGCAGCGTCTTAACGGGAGGGAGAACAGATACGCAGTATTTT.

The chain is built from TRBV20-1 and TRBJ2-2; possible D gene TRBD1, 5 bases. The germline V gene has CDR1 DFQATT and CDR2 SNEGSKA (reference sequence). V was cut by 1 base and J by 3 bases, with 9 bases left in between. The CDR3 consists of 14 residues. The DNA of the CDR3 is TGCAGTGCTAGAGTCAGGGAAGACACCGGGGAGCTGTTTTTT. Protein product: CSARVREDTGELFF.

This clonotype was counted many times. This rearrangement joins TRBV18 to TRBJ2-3; the D is unclear. This CDR3 region has 11 residues. Trimming stripped 3 bases from V and 5 bases from J, with 3 bases between. CDR1 is KGHSH, CDR2 LQKENI, per germline. The CDR3 DNA reads as TGTGCCAGCTCACCCGAAGATACGCAGTATTTT. Residues: CASSPEDTQYF. The complete variable domain, with remaining parts taken from reference TRBV18 and TRBJ2-3, reads NAGVMQNPRHLVRRRGQEARLRCSPMKGHSHVYWYRQLPEEGLKFMVYLQKENIIDESGMPKERFSAEFPKEGPSILRIQQVVRGDSAAYFCASSPEDTQYFGPGTRLTVL.

This clonotype occurred a few times. The chain couples TRBV6-2 or TRBV6-3 to TRBJ1-5; 11 positions agree with TRBD1. Unmatched junction bases numbered 9, after V lost 5 bases and J lost 6 bases. CDR1 is MNHEY and CDR2 is SVGEGT in the germline V gene. This CDR3 spans 16 amino acids. DNA for the CDR3: TGTGCCAGCAGTCCCGGGACAGGGGGAAAGGGTCAGCCCCAGCATTTT. Its translation: CASSPGTGGKGQPQHF.

This clonotype was seen ten or more times. V gene TRBV7-6 combines with J gene TRBJ2-3; D not certain. CDR1 and CDR2 (germline): SGHVS, FNYEAQ. V gave up 6 bases and J gave up 5 bases, with 12 bases separating them. There are 13 residues in the CDR3. CDR3 in DNA: TGTGCCAGCAGTTTTATACAGAAAGATACGCAGTATTTT. Its translation is CASSFIQKDTQYF.

Concerning this clonotype: A read error may explain this, as a much larger clone is one base away. DNA of the CDR3: TGTGTCACCAGCAGAGATCTCGGAGAGACCCAGTACTTC. This gives the protein CVTSRDLGETQYF. The rearrangement links TRBV15 to TRBJ2-5; the D is unclear. CDR3 length: 13 residues. Germline values: CDR1 LNHNV, CDR2 YYDKDF (reference sequence). Complete variable domain (other parts from reference TRBV15 and TRBJ2-5): DAMVIQNPRYQVTQFGKPVTLSCSQTLNHNVMYWYQQKSSQAPKLLFHYYDKDFNNEADTPDNFQSRRPNTSFCFLDIRSPGLGDTAMYLCVTSRDLGETQYFGPGTRLLVL.

This clonotype was seen ten or more times. The V gene is TRBV5-1, the J gene TRBJ2-1; tentatively, D is TRBD2 (6 bases). Germline CDR1 SGHRS, CDR2 YFSETQ. V was trimmed by 4 bases and J by 9 bases, leaving 20 bases between them. This CDR3 is built from 15 residues. The CDR3: CASSPGGIVTGEQFF. DNA of the CDR3: TGCGCCAGCAGCCCTGGGGGGATAGTAACTGGTGAGCAGTTCTTC.

The chain combines TRBV7-9 with TRBJ1-5, with D perhaps matching TRBD1 (6 bases). CDR1 and CDR2 from the germline V gene are SEHNR and FQNEAQ (reference sequence). Trimming pared 3 bases from V and 1 base from J, leaving 10 bases between. The CDR3 loop spans 15 amino acids. CDR3 sequence reads: CASSLEGTSNQPQHF. DNA for the CDR3: TGTGCCAGCAGCTTGGAGGGGACAAGCAATCAGCCCCAGCATTTT.

This clonotype was seen a few times. The chain is built from TRBV4-3 and TRBJ2-6, with TRBD1 matching 9 bases. The CDR3 loop spans 16 amino acids. J gave up 2 bases and V 3 bases, and 2 bases lay outside the gene matches. The germline V gene encodes CDR1 LGHNA and CDR2 YSLEER. The CDR3 bases are TGCGCCAGCAGCCATACAGGGGGCGCTGGGGCCAACGTCCTGACTTTC. Residues: CASSHTGGAGANVLTF.

Only a few counts were recorded for this clonotype. The V and J genes are TRBV20-1 and TRBJ2-5, with 7 bases fitting TRBD2. Germline CDR1 DFQATT, CDR2 SNEGSKA (reference sequence). There are 14 residues in the CDR3. V lost 6 bases to trimming and J lost 2 bases; unmatched junction nucleotides: 9. CDR3 coding DNA: TGCAGTGCCGAGCGGGATCGGTCTCAAGAGACCCAGTACTTC. This gives the protein CSAERDRSQETQYF.

The V call is TRBV5-5, the J call TRBJ2-7, with D perhaps assigned TRBD1 or TRBD2 (5 bases each). The CDR3 sequence is 15 residues long. V dropped 6 bases and J dropped 3 bases, with 19 bases sitting between them. In germline, CDR1 is SGHKS, CDR2 YYEKEE (reference sequence). CDR3: CASTLGVGVSYEQYF. In DNA, the CDR3 is TGTGCCAGCACCCTAGGGGTGGGAGTCAGCTACGAGCAGTACTTC.

This clonotype was recorded many times. Here the CDR3 DNA reads TGCAGCGTTGAAGATCAAGGGTTAGGGGGACTTACAAGGGAGGATGAGTTCTTC. It is translated as CSVEDQGLGGLTREDEFF. The chain combines TRBV29-1 with TRBJ2-1; D is possibly TRBD1 or TRBD2 (6 bases each). CDR3 length: 18 amino acids. Trimming shortened V by 0 bases and J by 14 bases, and 32 bases separated the two germline ends. Germline V CDR1 and CDR2: SQVTM, ANQGSEA.

Many counts were recorded for this clonotype. The CDR3 reads CSAPQTPGFNEQFF. DNA of the CDR3: TGCAGCGCACCCCAAACCCCCGGTTTCAATGAGCAGTTCTTC. The rearrangement uses TRBV20-1 and TRBJ2-1, with D unclear. The CDR3 totals 14 residues. CDR1 DFQATT and CDR2 SNEGSKA come from the germline V gene (reference sequence).

This chain joins TRBV29-1 and TRBJ2-7; TRBD1 matches at 9 bases. Losses at the gene ends were 6 bases for V and 0 bases for J; bases not matched to a gene: 3. This CDR3 region has 13 residues. Germline CDR1 and CDR2: SQVTM and ANQGSEA. CDR3 in amino acids: CSVTGGFSYEQYF. The CDR3 nucleotides are TGCAGCGTCACAGGGGGCTTCTCCTACGAGCAGTACTTC.

This clonotype was seen many times. V usage is TRBV29-1 and J usage is TRBJ1-2, with a tentative D call TRBD1 (5 bases). Between the trimmed V and J ends, which lost 7 bases and 0 bases, there was a span of 12 bases. Per the germline V gene, CDR1 is SQVTM and CDR2 is ANQGSEA. CDR3 length: 13 amino acids. CDR3: CSAPGLPNYGYTF. The CDR3, as DNA: TGCAGCGCCCCGGGACTTCCTAACTATGGCTACACCTTC.

This clonotype was observed a few times. The chain is built from TRBV3-1 and TRBJ2-2, with D perhaps TRBD2 (6 bases). CDR3 length: 16 amino acids. CDR1 LGHDT and CDR2 YNNKEL come from the germline V gene (reference sequence). Trimming took off 2 bases at V and 4 bases at J, with 14 bases between the two ends. DNA for the CDR3: TGTGCCAGCAGCCAACCGGGACTTACACTCACCGGGGAGCTGTTTTTT. It specifies CASSQPGLTLTGELFF.

This clonotype was seen a few times. The rearrangement uses TRBV28 and TRBJ2-5; perhaps TRBD1 as D (6 bases). V lost 6 bases and J lost 4, with 21 bases in between. Germline V gene sequence: CDR1 MDHEN, CDR2 SYDVKM. This CDR3 has 16 residues. The CDR3 here is CASSPDGTPWRETQYF. The DNA of the CDR3 is TGTGCCAGCAGCCCCGACGGGACACCTTGGCGAGAGACCCAGTACTTC.